This entry features one T cell receptor beta chain sequence. Its antigen is undetermined. V lost 3 bases, J lost 3 bases, and 13 bases lay in between. The CDR3 extends over 14 amino acids. Germline V gives CDR1 SQVTM, CDR2 ANQGSEA. This sample was taken from a study of T-cell memory formation after mild COVID-19. Looking at the study overall: TCR clusters showed largely donor specificity.

Study conclusions and caveats: Clones that shrank (day 15 to 85) were balanced CD4/CD8, whereas later expanders leaned CD4+. Within pre-infection memory, some responding clones were found, suggesting cross-reactive memory joined.

With constant-segment primers, 5'RACE yielded cDNA libraries of TCR alpha and TCR beta that carried sample barcodes and UMIs. TCRdb recomputed calls from the 5' RACE reads with MiXCR, one row per CDR3 protein. This sample has around 300,000 distinct CDR3 sequences, with roughly a fifth found just once. V is TRBV29-1 and J is TRBJ2-3; weak D call: TRBD1 (6 bases). This clonotype was sampled from a man aged 18 to 29 who had mild COVID-19 (a few samples of this study predate the infection). Cell type and time point are not known. Material: PBMCs or a T cell subset sorted from them (not recorded which). The CDR3, as DNA: TGCAGCGTTGATGGGGGCGCAAGGACAGATACGCAGTATTTT. Amino acids: CSVDGGARTDTQYF.